This is a list of T cell receptor beta chains from one sample in a study of T-cell reconstitution after alpha-beta-depleted transplantation in children. TCRdb independently ran MiXCR on the PCR reads; one entry per CDR3 protein. The sample has about 250,000 distinct CDR3 sequences; roughly a quarter are singletons. Source: PBMCs, mostly from graft donor cells, taken 360 days after TCRalphabeta/CD19-depleted stem cell transplant. The receptor set was obtained from a female patient aged 2-9 years who had a stem cell transplant for congenital amegakaryocytic thrombocytopenia, so the T cells may come from the graft donor. Each CDR3 is given with its conserved first and last residue. A D gene is named only where the DNA matches it firmly. Clone size is stated in some rows and not others, as once, few, many or a class when expanded.

TGCGCCAGCAGTGTGAATCAGAGGGACATTCAGTACTTC | CASSVNQRDIQYF | TRBV10-2 | NA | TRBJ2-4 | NA
TGCAGTGCTAGAGCGTCCCTTAGCACAGATACGCAGTATTTT | CSARASLSTDTQYF | TRBV20-1 | NA | TRBJ2-3 | NA
TGCGCCAGCAGCCAGGCTAGCGGGAGGAACACCGGGGAGCTGTTTTTT | CASSQASGRNTGELFF | TRBV4-1 | TRBD2 | TRBJ2-2 | NA
TGTGCCAGTAGTCCACACCCATCCGGACAGGGGTACTTC | CASSPHPSGQGYF | TRBV19 | TRBD1 | TRBJ2-4 | NA
TGTGCCATCAGTGAGGCGGGTAGGAATTCACCCCTCCACTTT | CAISEAGRNSPLHF | TRBV10-3 | NA | TRBJ1-6 | NA
TGCGCCAGCAGCCAAGATTTAGGGACTTACAATGAGCAGTTCTTC | CASSQDLGTYNEQFF | TRBV4-3 | NA | TRBJ2-1 | NA
TGTGCCAGCAGCTTCCTGGGAGGGAGTATTTCCTACGAGCAGTACTTC | CASSFLGGSISYEQYF | TRBV6-2/TRBV6-3 | TRBD2 | TRBJ2-7 | few
TGCGCCAGCAGCCATTTAGGGGGGTACAATGAGCAGTTCTTC | CASSHLGGYNEQFF | TRBV4-3 | NA | TRBJ2-1 | once
TGTGCCACCAGAAGGGACAGGGGAAACGAGCAGTACTTC | CATRRDRGNEQYF | TRBV15 | TRBD1 | TRBJ2-7 | NA
TGTGCCAGCAGTTCGACAGGGGGCGTGTACACCGGGGAGCTGTTTTTT | CASSSTGGVYTGELFF | TRBV6-5 | TRBD1 | TRBJ2-2 | NA
TGTGCCAGCTTTGACCTCCTGGCTGAGCAGTACTTC | CASFDLLAEQYF | TRBV5-5 | NA | TRBJ2-7 | NA
TGTGCCAGCAGTCATATACTAGCGGGGGGGCATGAGACCCAGTACTTC | CASSHILAGGHETQYF | TRBV6-2/TRBV6-3 | TRBD2 | TRBJ2-5 | few
TGCAGTGCTAGAGATCCAGGGGACAGGGTTTTCAGGCAGTACTTC | CSARDPGDRVFRQYF | TRBV20-1 | TRBD1 | TRBJ2-7 | NA
TGTGCCATCAGTGAGAATGCGGTGTCTGGTGGCTACACCTTC | CAISENAVSGGYTF | TRBV10-3 | NA | TRBJ1-2 | many
TGTGCCAGCTCACGGGACAGTGGCAATTCACCCCTCCACTTT | CASSRDSGNSPLHF | TRBV18 | TRBD1 | TRBJ1-6 | NA
TGCAGCGTTGAAGATTGGGAGTACAATGAGCAGTTCTTC | CSVEDWEYNEQFF | TRBV29-1 | NA | TRBJ2-1 | NA
TGTGCCAGCAGGACGACTTCAGGGGCGGGGAACACTGAAGCTTTCTTT | CASRTTSGAGNTEAFF | TRBV28 | NA | TRBJ1-1 | NA
TGTGCCAGCAGGCAATACCGGGACAACCCCACAGATACGCAGTATTTT | CASRQYRDNPTDTQYF | TRBV28 | NA | TRBJ2-3 | NA
TGTGCCACCAGCAGAGATTATTGGGGCGGAATGAACACTGAAGCTTTCTTT | CATSRDYWGGMNTEAFF | TRBV15 | NA | TRBJ1-1 | few
TGTGCCAGCAGCTTAGGCCCTCACAGGATACCCAATCAGCCCCAGCATTTT | CASSLGPHRIPNQPQHF | TRBV11-1 | NA | TRBJ1-5 | NA
TGCAGTGCTAGTACGGGACAGGGGGTATTTGGCTACACCTTC | CSASTGQGVFGYTF | TRBV20-1 | TRBD1 | TRBJ1-2 | NA
TGTGCCAGCAGCAACAGGGTAAAGGCTGGAAACACCATATATTTT | CASSNRVKAGNTIYF | TRBV7-2 | NA | TRBJ1-3 | NA